This T cell receptor beta chain emerged from a study of shared clonotypes between healthy human individuals (TCRdb year 2020). Concerning the study at large: The cohort comprised two women and three men aged 18 to 49 years. For each donor, CD4 naive and CD4 memory were each run on three plates, CD8 naive on two plates, and CD8 memory on one plate. Blood TCR repertoires of five healthy adults were deeply sequenced to estimate repertoire size and the extent of clonotype sharing between individuals. To increase sequencing depth and limit assay-specific biases, TCR repertoire library preparation and sequencing were carried out by different laboratories using diverse techniques. Leukapheresis yielded between about 0.94 and 9 billion PBMCs per donor. The investigation overall reported the following: Because the study included a small number of donors, the genetic and exposure-history diversity represented was limited. Based on pairwise subsampling, the degree of clonotype sharing among donors was expected to be affected by sequencing depth. Sharing across a few donors was observed for 4.5% to 6.5% of naive CD4, over 3% of naive CD8, around 2.5% of memory CD4, and over 0.3% of memory CD8 clonotypes. Naive subsets generally had larger estimated clonotype richness than memory subsets did. Only blood was sampled, and tissue TCR repertoires likely differ from those in blood. Compared with non-shared clonotypes, clonotypes shared by all four sorted-subset donors had higher generation probabilities. Rarefaction of sorted-subset datasets indicated incomplete sequencing despite the large sequencing depth.

V ends up 0 bases short and J 4 bases short, with an unmatched junction base count of 7. The cysteine opens and the phenylalanine closes a CDR3 of 16 amino acids. The DNA shown is the 48-base CDR3, in frame from base 1. The germline V gene specifies SGHTA as CDR1 and FQGNSA as CDR2. Of note for this clone: Its antigen remains undetermined. Qualities for individual bases were not recorded, and no much larger clone is one base off.

Using the deep immunoSEQ assay, TCR CDR3 regions were amplified from genomic DNA by multiplex PCR. Extracted genomic DNA from each cell subset was distributed evenly across all wells of several immunoSEQ 96-well plates, and each plate was treated as a replicate. For sorted subsets, roughly 190 ng of genomic DNA, equivalent to about 30,000 T cell genomes, went into each replicate PCR. The purified libraries were quantified using a Qubit 3.0 fluorometer, sized with a Bioanalyzer 2100, and then quantified again using the KAPA Library Quantification kit. Every immunoSEQ 96-well plate was sequenced on a dedicated single-read 150-cycle Illumina NextSeq 550 flow cell. In the original analysis: The immunoSEQ output contained only junctional sequences without quality scores, so filtering could not match that applied to full-length reads. To assign V/J genes and CDR3, sequences were annotated against IMGT germline references using PyIR, a Python wrapper for IgBLAST v1.9. Reads with weak V/J assignments (E-value above 1e-6), missing CDR3, stop codons, out-of-frame junctions, or ambiguous translated residues were removed. V3J clonotypes were defined by identical inferred V gene, J gene, and CDR3 amino acid sequence. The percentage overlap between two repertoires was calculated by dividing the number of shared unique clonotypes by the size of the smaller repertoire. Repertoire richness was assessed with RTK rarefaction, the Chao1 estimator, and Recon v2.1 estimates of unobserved clonotypes. OLGA was used to compute generation probabilities for all TCRbeta clonotypes that the gDNA method yielded from a few donors. TCRdb re-hosts the immuneACCESS table, in-frame sequences only. Its copies lack some clones; in the studies checked, an unresolved V gene accounts for under half of them, and the cause for the rest is not known. The V and J calls and the clone size are those of that table, but D and trimming were determined from the DNA. Recorded for this sample are hundreds of thousands of clones; 80% to 95% of them occurred a single time. The ten top clones hold about 24% of the sample.

CD8 naive samples were obtained by positive selection for CCR7 among CD45RO-negative cells, yielding a CD45RA+CCR7+ population from which TemRA cells were excluded. The donors were healthy, HIV-negative adults with no recently reported acute infections or vaccinations. Only Caucasian adults living in Nashville, Tennessee, USA were represented among the donors. After blood collection by leukapheresis, PBMCs were isolated using Ficoll-Histopaque density gradient centrifugation and then cryopreserved in the vapor phase of liquid nitrogen. Analytical flow cytometry was used to check the purity and quantity of every magnetically sorted T cell population. Each sorted fraction had its genomic DNA isolated and then quantified by UV absorbance on a Nanodrop 2000c.

What was sequenced was naive CD8+ T cells sorted from blood. The sample's cell subset or site label is to be understood as: CD45RA+CCR7+. The receptor was isolated from a man aged 25 to 40 in good health. The chain uses TRBV7-2 and TRBJ2-7; 9 of the junction bases match TRBD2. The DNA sequence is given as TGTGCCAGCAGCTTAGCCTCGGGACTAGCAATATACGAGCAGTACTTC. The translation is CASSLASGLAIYEQYF. Beyond the CDR3, the reference TRBV7-2 and TRBJ2-7 genes provide the residues; the full variable domain reads: GAGVSQSPSNKVTEKGKDVELRCDPISGHTALYWYRQSLGQGLEFLIYFQGNSAPDKSGLPSDRFSAERTGGSVSTLTIQRTQQEDSAVYLCASSLASGLAIYEQYFGPGTRLTVT.